Below are 23 T cell receptor beta chains sequenced from a single sample in a study of T cell clonotyping in hematopoietic cell transplantation. The table came from immunoSEQ multiplex PCR; TCRdb's copy has only in-frame clones and leaves some out. The sample has 70,000 or so clones, around 94% seen once. Sequencing was done on a sample of peripheral blood mononuclear cells. These receptors all stem from a man aged 50 to 59 in good health. Some clones in this sample may be carry-over from other donors' samples.

The CDR3 nucleotides are TGTGCCAGCAGCTTAGTCACTAGCGGGAGCGAGCAGTACTTC. This translates into CASSLVTSGSEQYF. This chain connects TRBV7-2 to TRBJ2-7; 11 positions match TRBD2. CDR1 and CDR2 from the germline V gene are SGHTA and FQGNSA. V gave up 1 base and J gave up 6 bases; unmatched junction bases: 2. The CDR3 consists of 14 residues.

The sample holds one count of this clone. This rearrangement joins TRBV12-5 to TRBJ2-5, with 16 bases aligning to TRBD2. Trimming at V came to 6 bases and at J to 5 bases, leaving 3 bases not matched to a gene. CDR3 length equals 15 residues. The germline CDR1 and CDR2 sequences are LGHNT and FRNRAP. CDR3: CASGPGLAGGETQYF. CDR3 coding DNA: TGTGCTAGTGGGCCGGGACTAGCGGGGGGGGAGACCCAGTACTTC.

A single count supports this clone. J is TRBJ2-7 and V is TRBV4-1, with 8 bases fitting TRBD1. This CDR3 contains 16 residues. The V and J ends lost 4 bases and 7 bases, in that order; junction bases with no gene match: 15. CDR1 and CDR2 from the germline V gene are MGHRA and YSYEKL. CDR3 region: CASSLAVTDGQGEQYF. In DNA, the CDR3 is TGCGCCAGCAGCCTCGCAGTCACGGACGGACAGGGAGAGCAGTACTTC.

The chain is built from TRBV6-1 and TRBJ2-6, with 9 positions matching TRBD1. V lost 2 bases and J lost 2; bases outside the gene matches: 7. From germline, CDR1 is MNHNS and CDR2 SASEGT. The CDR3 extends over 18 amino acids. CDR3 DNA: TGTGCCAGCAGTGAAACAGACAGGGGGGAGACTGGGGCCAACGTCCTGACTTTC. Protein sequence: CASSETDRGETGANVLTF.

The rearrangement links TRBV11-3 to TRBJ1-3; D is unresolved. V dropped 0 bases and J dropped 0 bases, with 6 bases sitting between them. The CDR3 has 15 amino acids. Germline lookup yields CDR1 SGHNT and CDR2 YENEEA. DNA for the CDR3: TGTGCCAGCAGCTTAGAAGGCGGCTCTGGAAACACCATATATTTT. Its translation: CASSLEGGSGNTIYF.

This chain connects TRBV28 to TRBJ1-5, with D possibly matching TRBD1 (6 bases). From germline, CDR1 is MDHEN and CDR2 SYDVKM. Trimming removed 6 bases at V and 7 bases at J, with 19 bases between. The CDR3 length is 15 residues. The CDR3 loop is CASSQHGTGPQPQHF. The DNA of the CDR3 is TGTGCCAGCAGCCAGCACGGCACAGGGCCCCAGCCCCAGCATTTT.

The V call is TRBV23-1, the J call TRBJ2-7, with D unresolved. TRBV23-1 is assigned to the ORF class and has an uncertain function. V was shortened by 8 bases and J by 7 bases, with 36 bases between the two germline ends. This CDR3 spans 19 amino acids. Written as DNA, the CDR3 is TGCGCCAGCGTATCGACTCCATGGGGATCTGGGTGCTCTGTGGGTGAGCAGTACTTC. Translated, it gives CASVSTPWGSGCSVGEQYF.

The chain uses TRBV27 and TRBJ1-1, with D maybe TRBD1 (5 bases). The germline V and J ends were trimmed by 8 bases and 4 bases, with 17 bases remaining between them. The CDR3 totals 14 residues. Per the germline V gene, CDR1 is MNHEY and CDR2 is SMNVEV (reference sequence). The CDR3 spells CASGRVSVVTEAFF. CDR3 DNA: TGTGCCAGCGGCAGGGTCTCTGTGGTCACTGAAGCTTTCTTT.

This clone was counted once. The V call is TRBV11-1, the J call TRBJ2-1; TRBD1 aligns across 7 bases. The CDR3 is 17 amino acids. Germline values: CDR1 SGHAT, CDR2 FQDESV (reference sequence). J lost 4 bases, V lost 1 base, and 10 bases had no gene match. CDR3 loop: CASSLEGASLGYNEQFF. In nucleotides, the CDR3 is TGTGCCAGCAGCTTAGAGGGGGCATCTCTGGGGTACAATGAGCAGTTCTTC. Full variable domain (outside the CDR3, taken from reference TRBV11-1 and TRBJ2-1): EAEVAQSPRYKITEKSQAVAFWCDPISGHATLYWYRQILGQGPELLVQFQDESVVDDSQLPKDRFSAERLKGVDSTLKIQPAELGDSAMYLCASSLEGASLGYNEQFFGPGTRLTVL.

The rearrangement joins TRBV28 to TRBJ1-5; D ambiguous. Germline V lookup: CDR1 MDHEN, CDR2 SYDVKM. The CDR3 consists of 15 residues. V gave up 2 bases and J gave up 9 bases, with 17 bases separating them. The CDR3 spells CASSLPADPGGPQHF. As DNA, the CDR3 is TGTGCCAGCAGTTTACCCGCGGACCCCGGAGGGCCCCAGCATTTT.

CDR3 region: CASSPSQTGNYTF. The CDR3 nucleotides read TGTGCCAGCAGTCCTTCCCAGACAGGGAACTACACCTTC. V and J are TRBV6-1 and TRBJ1-2; 7 nucleotides align to TRBD1. V was pared by 5 bases and J by 10 bases, with 10 bases of the junction left unmatched. Per germline, CDR1 MNHNS and CDR2 SASEGT. The CDR3 covers 13 residues.

The chain is built from TRBV7-2 and TRBJ2-1; D possibly uses TRBD1 or TRBD2 (6 bases each). Germline lookup yields CDR1 SGHTA and CDR2 FQGNSA. The ends were cut back, 4 bases at V and 5 bases at J, with 21 bases in the middle. This CDR3 has 17 amino acids. In DNA, the CDR3 is TGTGCCAGCAGCTCACTAATCGCTAGGGGGGTAGACAATGAGCAGTTCTTC. It translates to CASSSLIARGVDNEQFF. The variable domain in full, with the rest retrieved from reference TRBV7-2 and TRBJ2-1, is GAGVSQSPSNKVTEKGKDVELRCDPISGHTALYWYRQSLGQGLEFLIYFQGNSAPDKSGLPSDRFSAERTGGSVSTLTIQRTQQEDSAVYLCASSSLIARGVDNEQFFGPGTRLTVL.

The rearrangement joins TRBV27 to TRBJ1-1; D uncertain. The CDR3 has 13 amino acids. Germline V lookup: CDR1 MNHEY, CDR2 SMNVEV (reference sequence). Trimming pared 6 bases from V and 1 base from J, leaving 9 bases between. The CDR3 sequence is CASRRQANTEAFF. Written as DNA, the CDR3 is TGTGCCAGCAGGAGGCAGGCGAACACTGAAGCTTTCTTT.

The chain couples TRBV10-3 to TRBJ1-1; D possibly corresponds to TRBD1 (5 bases). In germline, CDR1 is ENHRY, CDR2 SYGVKD. The CDR3 consists of 13 residues. V was clipped by 9 bases and J by 1 base, with 12 bases between them. DNA of the CDR3: TGTGCCATTTCCCGGGACGGGAACACTGAAGCTTTCTTT. Amino acid sequence: CAISRDGNTEAFF.

The V call is TRBV11-1, the J call TRBJ1-2; 9 nucleotides match TRBD1. Per germline, CDR1 SGHAT and CDR2 FQDESV (reference sequence). The CDR3 spans 14 residues. V lost 3 bases, J lost 3 bases, and 2 bases stayed unmatched. The CDR3 loop reads CASSFTGGDYGYTF. CDR3 DNA sequence: TGTGCCAGCAGCTTCACAGGGGGCGACTATGGCTACACCTTC.

The V call is TRBV25-1, the J call TRBJ2-3, with D perhaps assigned TRBD1 or TRBD2 (6 bases each). The CDR3 loop spans 14 amino acids. CDR1 and CDR2 from the germline V gene are MGHDK and SYGVNS. Trimming removed 8 bases from V and 0 bases from J, with 12 bases in between. Here the CDR3 DNA reads TGTGCCAGCGAGAGGGGGGAGAGCACAGATACGCAGTATTTT. It yields the protein CASERGESTDTQYF.

This sequence joins TRBV19 and TRBJ2-6; D remains ambiguous. The germline CDR1 and CDR2 sequences are LNHDA and SQIVND (reference sequence). The CDR3 has 22 amino acids. V shed 0 bases and J shed 0 bases, with 24 bases lying between them. The CDR3 nucleotides are TGTGCCAGTAGTATAGACCGGACGACACAGACCAACCCTGACTCTGGGGCCAACGTCCTGACTTTC. Translating gives CASSIDRTTQTNPDSGANVLTF.

The chain uses TRBV25-1 and TRBJ1-4, with 7 bases that match TRBD1. Looked up from germline, CDR1 is MGHDK and CDR2 is SYGVNS. V dropped 9 bases and J dropped 6; count of bases not matched to a gene: 7. This CDR3 has 13 amino acids. The CDR3: CASTGTVHEKLFF. The CDR3 coding sequence is TGTGCCAGTACCGGGACAGTCCATGAAAAACTGTTTTTT.

The CDR3 sequence is CASKGETGPYGYTF. For the CDR3, the DNA is TGTGCCAGCAAGGGGGAGACAGGACCCTATGGCTACACCTTC. The gene calls are TRBV2 and TRBJ1-2, with D possibly matching TRBD1 (6 bases). Germline values: CDR1 SNHLY, CDR2 FYNNEI. V gave up 7 bases and J gave up 4 bases, with 16 bases separating them. The CDR3 length is 14 residues.

V usage is TRBV28 and J usage is TRBJ2-3, with D hard to call. CDR3 length equals 14 residues. V was trimmed by 6 bases and J by 4 bases, leaving 14 bases between them. Germline V CDR1 and CDR2: MDHEN, SYDVKM. The CDR3 here is CASRPPLRADTQYF. CDR3 DNA: TGTGCCAGCAGGCCTCCCCTCCGGGCAGATACGCAGTATTTT.

The rearrangement links TRBV28 to TRBJ2-7; no definite D call. The CDR3 covers 15 residues. CDR1 is MDHEN, CDR2 SYDVKM, per germline. Trimming shortened V by 5 bases and J by 5 bases, and 19 bases separated the two germline ends. The CDR3 loop is CASSGPGDTRNEQYF. The CDR3 nucleotides read TGTGCCAGCAGTGGGCCGGGTGATACCCGCAACGAGCAGTACTTC.

The V call is TRBV11-2, the J call TRBJ2-7, with 9 bases that match TRBD1. Trimming took 5 bases from V and 4 from J; bases not matched to a gene: 6. The germline gives CDR1 SGHAT, CDR2 FQNNGV. The CDR3 is made up of 14 amino acids. CDR3 loop: CASSADRGNYEQYF. Written as DNA, the CDR3 is TGTGCCAGCAGCGCGGACAGGGGTAATTACGAGCAGTACTTC.

The CDR3 DNA reads TGCGCCAGCAGCACAGGGACATACCAAGAGACCCAGTACTTC. Translation: CASSTGTYQETQYF. The chain recombines TRBV5-1 with TRBJ2-5; possibly TRBD1 for D (6 bases). With 4 bases removed from V and 0 bases from J, the gap between germline ends came to 10 bases. CDR1 and CDR2 (germline): SGHRS, YFSETQ. The CDR3 is made up of 14 amino acids.